This T cell receptor beta chain was found in a study of PD-1 blockade in classical Hodgkin lymphoma. V trimming: 5 bases; J trimming: 3 bases; junction bases outside the gene matches: 22. The CDR3 totals 22 residues. Looked up from germline, CDR1 is SGHVS and CDR2 is FQNEAQ. TCRdb keeps only in-frame clones here, not all; method: immunoSEQ multiplex PCR. The table has roughly 25,000 clones, 72% seen once. Study-wide findings and caveats: Complete responders' baseline diversity resembled that of newly diagnosed patients. Baseline TCR diversity was reportedly lower in newly diagnosed patients than in healthy donors. It was reported as lower still in relapsed/refractory patients.

As for this clone: Its specificity is unknown.

As to time point: cycle 4 day 1 (C4D1), after six to seven weeks of nivolumab. Each patient experienced a relapse that followed autologous stem cell transplantation, and brentuximab vedotin exposure varied. This receptor was obtained from a human donor with classical Hodgkin lymphoma. J is TRBJ2-1 and V is TRBV7-8; 13 nucleotides agree with TRBD2. Sequences were derived from peripheral blood mononuclear cells (PBMCs), sampled before the fourth cycle of nivolumab. DNA for the CDR3: TGTGCCAGCAGCCCCAGCCGGCCCTGGGGACTAGCGGGACCCGAGAGCTACAATGAGCAGTTCTTC. Its translation: CASSPSRPWGLAGPESYNEQFF.